The 18 T cell receptor beta chains below all came from one sample that was sequenced in a study of radiation and T cells in renal cell carcinoma. Sequencing used immunoSEQ multiplex PCR; TCRdb keeps in-frame clones, though not all of them. The sample lists roughly 130,000 clones, about 81% seen once, with 1.5% to 2% in the top ten. The time point was: blood 2 weeks post-SBRT. The treatment denotes: 15 Gy SBRT to primary tumor, nephrectomy 4 weeks later. The source was blood, collected from a patient whose treatment included radiotherapy and nephrectomy. The source of these receptors is an older woman with renal cell carcinoma.

The V gene is TRBV28, the J gene TRBJ2-7; D gene uncertain. V was clipped by 9 bases and J by 2 bases, with 14 bases between them. The length of the CDR3 is 13 residues. Per the germline V gene, CDR1 is MDHEN and CDR2 is SYDVKM. The CDR3: CARENSITYEQYF. DNA of the CDR3: TGTGCCAGGGAGAATAGTATCACCTACGAGCAGTACTTC.

The V gene is TRBV2, the J gene TRBJ2-2; D remains unclear. CDR1 is SNHLY, CDR2 FYNNEI, per germline. CDR3 length equals 14 residues. Between the trimmed V and J ends, which lost 6 bases and 0 bases, there was a span of 8 bases. CDR3 residues: CASRAGSNTGELFF. CDR3 coding DNA: TGTGCCAGCAGAGCCGGGTCGAACACCGGGGAGCTGTTTTTT. The whole variable domain, remainder taken from reference TRBV2 and TRBJ2-2, is EPEVTQTPSHQVTQMGQEVILRCVPISNHLYFYWYRQILGQKVEFLVSFYNNEISEKSEIFDDQFSVERPDGSNFTLKIRSTKLEDSAMYFCASRAGSNTGELFFGEGSRLTVL.

The chain combines TRBV7-2 with TRBJ1-2, with D maybe TRBD1 (5 bases). V was trimmed by 5 bases and J by 6 bases, leaving 13 bases between them. The CDR3 covers 13 residues. Germline values: CDR1 SGHTA, CDR2 FQGNSA. The CDR3 DNA follows: TGTGCCAGCAGCCCCCGAGGGGTCGATGGCTACACCTTC. Encoded protein: CASSPRGVDGYTF.

The chain couples TRBV4-1 to TRBJ1-1; 7 positions match TRBD1. V gave up 4 bases and J gave up 1 base; unmatched junction bases: 6. The CDR3 sequence is 15 residues long. Germline lookup yields CDR1 MGHRA and CDR2 YSYEKL. The CDR3 reads CASSPQTGRNTEAFF. The CDR3 region has the DNA TGCGCCAGCAGCCCTCAGACAGGGCGGAACACTGAAGCTTTCTTT.

CDR3 nucleotides: TGTGCCAGTAGTATTTTGGACGGTTTTAACTATGGCTACACCTTC. Amino acids: CASSILDGFNYGYTF. The rearrangement links TRBV19 to TRBJ1-2; D not certain. This CDR3 region has 15 residues. Between the trimmed V and J ends, which lost 3 bases and 1 base, there was a span of 12 bases. From germline, CDR1 is LNHDA and CDR2 SQIVND (reference sequence).

In this sample, this clone turned up many times. This sequence joins TRBV5-4 and TRBJ1-2; 9 positions agree with TRBD1. The V gene's germline CDR1 is SGHNT and CDR2 YYREEE (reference sequence). The CDR3 has 16 residues. Trimming at V came to 0 bases and at J to 4 bases, leaving 7 bases not matched to a gene. CDR3 sequence (DNA): TGTGCCAGCAGCTTGGGAACAGGGGGCGCCGGCTATGGCTACACCTTC. As protein: CASSLGTGGAGYGYTF.

This clone appeared once. The V call is TRBV6-6, the J call TRBJ1-5; 8 bases are a match to TRBD1. Germline V gives CDR1 MNHNY, CDR2 SVGAGI (reference sequence). V lost 4 bases to trimming and J lost 7 bases; unmatched junction nucleotides: 6. The CDR3 runs 14 residues. The CDR3 DNA sequence: TGTGCCAGCAGTTTACACAGGGGGGGCCAGCCCCAGCATTTT. It encodes CASSLHRGGQPQHF.

The rearrangement joins TRBV2 to TRBJ1-3; unclear D gene. V lost 3 bases to trimming and J lost 0 bases, with 9 bases between them. The CDR3 extends over 15 amino acids. Per germline, CDR1 SNHLY and CDR2 FYNNEI. The CDR3 sequence is CASSDGPLSGNTIYF. The CDR3 bases are TGTGCCAGCAGTGATGGGCCCCTCTCTGGAAACACCATATATTTT. Full variable domain (remainder filled in from reference TRBV2 and TRBJ1-3): EPEVTQTPSHQVTQMGQEVILRCVPISNHLYFYWYRQILGQKVEFLVSFYNNEISEKSEIFDDQFSVERPDGSNFTLKIRSTKLEDSAMYFCASSDGPLSGNTIYFGEGSWLTVV.

The table lists this clone with a count of one. The chain recombines TRBV6-6 with TRBJ1-5; maybe TRBD1 (5 bases). V lost 0 bases to trimming and J lost 5 bases, with 11 bases between them. The CDR3 contains 15 residues. Germline loops: CDR1 MNHNY, CDR2 SVGAGI (reference sequence). The CDR3 sequence is CASSYSSGTDQPQHF. CDR3 DNA: TGTGCCAGCAGTTACTCTTCTGGGACGGATCAGCCCCAGCATTTT.

The genes are TRBV10-1 and TRBJ1-5, with 8 bases lining up with TRBD1. V lost 0 bases, J lost 7 bases, and 14 bases stayed unmatched. The CDR3 runs to 18 residues. The germline CDR1 and CDR2 sequences are WNHNN and SYGVQD (reference sequence). The CDR3 nucleotides are TGCGCCAGCAGTGAGTCGCCCTCGCTAGCTCCAGGGGGCCAGCCCCAGCATTTT. Protein sequence: CASSESPSLAPGGQPQHF.

The chain employs TRBV5-8 and TRBJ1-2; TRBD1 is a possible D gene (6 bases). From germline, CDR1 is SGHTS and CDR2 YDEGEE. The V and J ends lost 9 bases and 3 bases respectively, with 27 bases between them. This CDR3 spans 17 amino acids. The CDR3 loop is CANGPYRAQVSDYGYTF. For the CDR3, the DNA is TGTGCCAACGGTCCCTACAGGGCCCAGGTGTCGGACTATGGCTACACCTTC.

The table lists this clone with a few counts. The chain recombines TRBV4-1 with TRBJ1-2; the D is unclear. Looked up from germline, CDR1 is MGHRA and CDR2 is YSYEKL. This CDR3 is 16 amino acids long. Trimming stripped 3 bases from V and 2 bases from J, with 16 bases between. DNA of the CDR3: TGCGCCAGCAGCCAGCATACAGTTTCCCTAAACTATGGCTACACCTTC. Protein product: CASSQHTVSLNYGYTF.

The chain has TRBV4-2 and TRBJ1-3; a possible D gene is TRBD1 (6 bases). With 2 bases removed from V and 0 bases from J, the gap between germline ends came to 17 bases. Germline CDR1 LGHNA, CDR2 YNFKEQ. This CDR3 has 18 amino acids. The CDR3 bases are TGTGCCAGCAGCCAACTGGCTAGGGGGACTTTCTCTGGAAACACCATATATTTT. Its translation is CASSQLARGTFSGNTIYF.

This clone showed up just once. The V and J genes are TRBV2 and TRBJ2-3; a weak D match, TRBD1 (7 bases). Trimming left V 6 bases short and J 3 bases short, with 10 bases between. The germline gives CDR1 SNHLY, CDR2 FYNNEI. This CDR3 is built from 13 residues. The CDR3 bases are TGTGCCAGCAGACAGGGGAGGACAGATACGCAGTATTTT. The encoded protein is CASRQGRTDTQYF.

The sample holds one count of this clone. J is TRBJ2-2 and V is TRBV10-3; D ambiguous. Trimming removed 0 bases from V and 0 bases from J, with 5 bases in between. Germline loops: CDR1 ENHRY, CDR2 SYGVKD. This CDR3 spans 15 amino acids. The CDR3 bases are TGTGCCATCAGTGAGTCCGCCGCGAACACCGGGGAGCTGTTTTTT. Amino acids: CAISESAANTGELFF.

CDR3 nucleotides: TGTGCCAGCAGCCTAGGCCCCGGGGAGCTGTTTTTT. The encoded protein is CASSLGPGELFF. V is TRBV7-2 and J is TRBJ2-2; D is ambiguous. CDR3 length: 12 amino acids. Germline CDR1 and CDR2: SGHTA and FQGNSA. V was clipped by 5 bases and J by 6 bases, with 7 bases between them. Variable domain in full (rest from reference TRBV7-2 and TRBJ2-2): GAGVSQSPSNKVTEKGKDVELRCDPISGHTALYWYRQSLGQGLEFLIYFQGNSAPDKSGLPSDRFSAERTGGSVSTLTIQRTQQEDSAVYLCASSLGPGELFFGEGSRLTVL.

This chain links TRBV7-2 with TRBJ2-1, with 8 bases lining up with TRBD1. Germline CDR1 reads SGHTA; CDR2 reads FQGNSA. CDR3 size: 16 residues. V lost 5 bases, J lost 6 bases, and 12 bases stayed unmatched. The chain's CDR3 is CASSPTGGGLRNEQFF. The CDR3 coding sequence is TGTGCCAGCAGCCCAACAGGGGGTGGCTTGCGCAATGAGCAGTTCTTC.

This clone was detected only a few times. The CDR3 coding sequence is TGCGCCAGCAGCCAAGGGACAGGGGTCATGAACACTGAAGCTTTCTTT. It codes for CASSQGTGVMNTEAFF. This chain joins TRBV4-1 and TRBJ1-1, with 9 bases matching TRBD1. The CDR3 runs 16 residues. Germline V gives CDR1 MGHRA, CDR2 YSYEKL. Trimming removed 1 base from V and 0 bases from J; junction bases left unmatched: 3.